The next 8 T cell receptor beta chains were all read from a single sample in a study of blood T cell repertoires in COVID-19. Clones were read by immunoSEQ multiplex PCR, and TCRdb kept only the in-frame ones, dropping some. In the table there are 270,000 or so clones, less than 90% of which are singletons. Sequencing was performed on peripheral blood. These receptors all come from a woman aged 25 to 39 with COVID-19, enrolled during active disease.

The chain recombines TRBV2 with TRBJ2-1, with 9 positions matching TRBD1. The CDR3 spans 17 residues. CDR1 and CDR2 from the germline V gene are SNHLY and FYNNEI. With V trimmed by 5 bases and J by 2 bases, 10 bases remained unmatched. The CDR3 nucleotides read TGTGCCAGCAGTTACACAGGGGGCGTTAACCCCTACAATGAGCAGTTCTTC. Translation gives CASSYTGGVNPYNEQFF. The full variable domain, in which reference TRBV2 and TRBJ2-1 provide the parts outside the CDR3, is EPEVTQTPSHQVTQMGQEVILRCVPISNHLYFYWYRQILGQKVEFLVSFYNNEISEKSEIFDDQFSVERPDGSNFTLKIRSTKLEDSAMYFCASSYTGGVNPYNEQFFGPGTRLTVL.

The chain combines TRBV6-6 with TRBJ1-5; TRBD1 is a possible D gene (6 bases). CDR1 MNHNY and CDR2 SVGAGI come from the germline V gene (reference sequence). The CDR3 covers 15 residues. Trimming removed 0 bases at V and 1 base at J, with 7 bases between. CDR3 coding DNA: TGTGCCAGCAGTTACTCTACAGGGAGCAATCAGCCCCAGCATTTT. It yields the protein CASSYSTGSNQPQHF.

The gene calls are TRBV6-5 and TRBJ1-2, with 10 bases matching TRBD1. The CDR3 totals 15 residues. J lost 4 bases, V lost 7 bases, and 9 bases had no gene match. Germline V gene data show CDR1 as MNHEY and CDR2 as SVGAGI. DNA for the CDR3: TGTGCCAGCATCGCCGGGACAGGGGAGGGCTATGGCTACACCTTC. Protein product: CASIAGTGEGYGYTF.

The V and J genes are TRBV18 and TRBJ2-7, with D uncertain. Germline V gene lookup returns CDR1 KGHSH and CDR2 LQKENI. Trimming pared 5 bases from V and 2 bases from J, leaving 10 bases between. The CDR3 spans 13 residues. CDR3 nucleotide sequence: TGTGCCAGCTCATCCACAGTAACCTACGAGCAGTACTTC. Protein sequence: CASSSTVTYEQYF.

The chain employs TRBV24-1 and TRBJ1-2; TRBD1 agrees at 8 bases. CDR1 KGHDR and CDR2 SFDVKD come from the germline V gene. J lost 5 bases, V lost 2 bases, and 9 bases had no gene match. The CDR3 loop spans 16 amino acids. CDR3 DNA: TGTGCCACCAGTGATTCCATCTCCAGGGGGCCGTATGGCTACACCTTC. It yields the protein CATSDSISRGPYGYTF.

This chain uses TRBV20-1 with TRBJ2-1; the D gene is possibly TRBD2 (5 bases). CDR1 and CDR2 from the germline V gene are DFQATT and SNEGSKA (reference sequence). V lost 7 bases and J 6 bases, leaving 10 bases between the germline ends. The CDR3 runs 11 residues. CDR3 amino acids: CSGEGFNEQFF. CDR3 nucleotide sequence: TGCAGTGGAGAGGGCTTCAATGAGCAGTTCTTC.

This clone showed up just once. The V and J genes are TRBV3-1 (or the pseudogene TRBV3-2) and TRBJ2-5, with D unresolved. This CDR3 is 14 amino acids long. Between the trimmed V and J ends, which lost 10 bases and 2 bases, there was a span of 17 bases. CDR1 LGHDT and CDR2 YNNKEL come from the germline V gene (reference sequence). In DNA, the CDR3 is TGTGCCATCGAAGATGGCAGAACGCAAGAGACCCAGTACTTC. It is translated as CAIEDGRTQETQYF.

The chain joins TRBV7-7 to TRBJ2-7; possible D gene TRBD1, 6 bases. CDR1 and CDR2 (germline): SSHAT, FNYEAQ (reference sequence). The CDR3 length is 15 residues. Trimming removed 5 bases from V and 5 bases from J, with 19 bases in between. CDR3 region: CASSPGWTACHEQYF. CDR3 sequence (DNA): TGTGCCAGCAGCCCAGGGTGGACAGCTTGCCACGAGCAGTACTTC.